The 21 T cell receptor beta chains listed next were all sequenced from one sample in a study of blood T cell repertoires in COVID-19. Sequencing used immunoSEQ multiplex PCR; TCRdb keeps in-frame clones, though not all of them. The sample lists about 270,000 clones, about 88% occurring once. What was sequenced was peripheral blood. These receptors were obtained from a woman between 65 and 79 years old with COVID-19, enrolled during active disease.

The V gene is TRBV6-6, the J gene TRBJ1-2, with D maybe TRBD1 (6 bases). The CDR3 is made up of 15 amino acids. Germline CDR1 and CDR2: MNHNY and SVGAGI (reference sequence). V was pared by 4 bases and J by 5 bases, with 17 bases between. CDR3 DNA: TGTGCCAGCAGTTCCCGGACAGACAGCTCGTATGGCTACACCTTC. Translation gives CASSSRTDSSYGYTF.

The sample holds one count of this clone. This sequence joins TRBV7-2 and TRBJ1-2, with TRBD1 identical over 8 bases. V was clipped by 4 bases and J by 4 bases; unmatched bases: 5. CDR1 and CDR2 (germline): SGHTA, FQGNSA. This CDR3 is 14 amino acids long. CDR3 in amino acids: CASSSGGAFYGYTF. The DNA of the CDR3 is TGTGCCAGCAGCTCAGGGGGCGCCTTCTATGGCTACACCTTC.

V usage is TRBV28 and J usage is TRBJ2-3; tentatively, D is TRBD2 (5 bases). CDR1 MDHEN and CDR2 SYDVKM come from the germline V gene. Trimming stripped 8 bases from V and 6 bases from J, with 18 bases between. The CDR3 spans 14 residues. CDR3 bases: TGTGCCAGCTTAAAGAGGGAGCGCGGGGATACGCAGTATTTT. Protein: CASLKRERGDTQYF.

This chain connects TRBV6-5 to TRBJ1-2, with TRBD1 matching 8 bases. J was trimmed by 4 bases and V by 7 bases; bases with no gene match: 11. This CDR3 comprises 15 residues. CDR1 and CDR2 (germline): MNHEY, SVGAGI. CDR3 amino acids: CASTGFQQGGYGYTF. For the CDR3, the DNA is TGTGCCAGCACCGGGTTCCAACAGGGGGGCTATGGCTACACCTTC.

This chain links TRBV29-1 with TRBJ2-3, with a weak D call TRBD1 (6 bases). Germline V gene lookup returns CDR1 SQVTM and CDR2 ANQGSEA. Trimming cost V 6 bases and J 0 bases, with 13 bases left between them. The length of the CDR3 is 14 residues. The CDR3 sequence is CSVKGQTSTDTQYF. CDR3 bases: TGCAGCGTCAAGGGACAAACGAGCACAGATACGCAGTATTTT.

The CDR3 nucleotides read TGTGCCAGCAGCTTCGAAGGGGCTGGGGGCTACACCTTC. Amino acids: CASSFEGAGGYTF. The J gene is TRBJ1-2, the V gene TRBV5-8; D may be TRBD1 (5 bases). Deletions cut 2 bases from V and 8 bases from J, with 13 bases between. Germline CDR1 reads SGHTS; CDR2 reads YDEGEE. This CDR3 is built from 13 residues.

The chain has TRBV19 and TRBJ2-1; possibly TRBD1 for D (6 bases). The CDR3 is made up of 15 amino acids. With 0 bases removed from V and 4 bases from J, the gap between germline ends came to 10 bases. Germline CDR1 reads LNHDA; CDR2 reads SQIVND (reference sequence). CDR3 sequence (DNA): TGTGCCAGTAGTATAGACCGGGACACATACAATGAGCAGTTCTTC. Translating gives CASSIDRDTYNEQFF.

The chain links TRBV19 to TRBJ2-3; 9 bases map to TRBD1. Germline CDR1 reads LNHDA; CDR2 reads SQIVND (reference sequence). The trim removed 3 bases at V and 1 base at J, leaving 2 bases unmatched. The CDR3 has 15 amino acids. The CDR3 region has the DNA TGTGCCAGTAGTATTGGACAGGGGCGCACAGATACGCAGTATTTT. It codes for CASSIGQGRTDTQYF.

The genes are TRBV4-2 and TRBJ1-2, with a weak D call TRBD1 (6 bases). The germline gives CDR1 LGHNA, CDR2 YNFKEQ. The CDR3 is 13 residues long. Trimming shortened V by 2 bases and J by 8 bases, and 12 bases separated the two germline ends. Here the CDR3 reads CASSQLGAKGYTF. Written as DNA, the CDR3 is TGTGCCAGCAGCCAACTGGGGGCCAAGGGCTACACCTTC.

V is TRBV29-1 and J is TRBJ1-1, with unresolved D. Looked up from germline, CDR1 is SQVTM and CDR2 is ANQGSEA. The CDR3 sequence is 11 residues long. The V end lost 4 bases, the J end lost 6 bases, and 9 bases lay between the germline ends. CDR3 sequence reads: CSVGPVSEAFF. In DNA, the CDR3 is TGCAGCGTTGGCCCGGTCTCTGAAGCTTTCTTT.

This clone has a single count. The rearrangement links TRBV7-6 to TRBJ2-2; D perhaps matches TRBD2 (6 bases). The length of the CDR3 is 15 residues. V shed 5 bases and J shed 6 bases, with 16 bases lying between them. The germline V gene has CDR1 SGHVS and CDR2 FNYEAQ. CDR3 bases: TGTGCCAGCAGCCCCGTCGGGACTTCTTCCGGGGAGCTGTTTTTT. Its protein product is CASSPVGTSSGELFF.

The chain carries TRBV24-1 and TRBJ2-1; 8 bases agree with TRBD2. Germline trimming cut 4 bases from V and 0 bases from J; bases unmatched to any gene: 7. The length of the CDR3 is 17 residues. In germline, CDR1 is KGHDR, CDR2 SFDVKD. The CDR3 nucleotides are TGTGCCACCAGTGACGCCTTCGGGGGGGCCTCCTACAATGAGCAGTTCTTC. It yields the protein CATSDAFGGASYNEQFF.

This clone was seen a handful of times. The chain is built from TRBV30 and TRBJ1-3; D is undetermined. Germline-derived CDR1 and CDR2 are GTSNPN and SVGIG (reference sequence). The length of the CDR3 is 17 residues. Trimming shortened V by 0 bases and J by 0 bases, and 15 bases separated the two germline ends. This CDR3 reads CAWSVAQDSLSGNTIYF. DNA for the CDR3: TGTGCCTGGAGTGTAGCCCAGGATTCCCTCTCTGGAAACACCATATATTTT.

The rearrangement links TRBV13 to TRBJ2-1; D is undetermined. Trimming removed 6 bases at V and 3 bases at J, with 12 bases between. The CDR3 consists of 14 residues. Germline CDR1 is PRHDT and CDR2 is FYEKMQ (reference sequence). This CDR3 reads CASSDGSIYNEQFF. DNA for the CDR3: TGTGCCAGCAGTGACGGGTCCATCTACAATGAGCAGTTCTTC.

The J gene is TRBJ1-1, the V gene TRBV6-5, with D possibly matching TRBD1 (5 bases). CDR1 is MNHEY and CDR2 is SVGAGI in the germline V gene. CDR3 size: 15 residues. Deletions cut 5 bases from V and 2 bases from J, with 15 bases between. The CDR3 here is CASSTRGGTNTEAFF. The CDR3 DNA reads TGTGCCAGCAGTACCCGGGGAGGGACTAACACTGAAGCTTTCTTT.

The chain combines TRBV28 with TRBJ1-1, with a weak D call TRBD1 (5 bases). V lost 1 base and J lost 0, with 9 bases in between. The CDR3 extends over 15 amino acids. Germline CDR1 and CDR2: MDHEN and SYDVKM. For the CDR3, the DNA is TGTGCCAGCAGTTTATTGGAACAGGTGAACACTGAAGCTTTCTTT. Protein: CASSLLEQVNTEAFF.

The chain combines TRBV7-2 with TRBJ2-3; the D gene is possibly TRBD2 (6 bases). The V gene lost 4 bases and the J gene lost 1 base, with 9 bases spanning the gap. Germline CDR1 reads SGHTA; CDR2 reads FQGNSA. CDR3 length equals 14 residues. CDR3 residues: CASSSRRGTDTQYF. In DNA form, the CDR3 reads TGTGCCAGCAGCTCCCGGAGGGGCACAGATACGCAGTATTTT.

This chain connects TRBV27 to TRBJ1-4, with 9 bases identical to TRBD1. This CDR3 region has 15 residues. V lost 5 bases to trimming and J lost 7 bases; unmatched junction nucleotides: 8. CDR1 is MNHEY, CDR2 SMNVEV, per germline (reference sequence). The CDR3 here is CASSLDRGVGEKLFF. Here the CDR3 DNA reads TGTGCCAGCAGTCTCGACAGGGGGGTAGGTGAAAAACTGTTTTTT.

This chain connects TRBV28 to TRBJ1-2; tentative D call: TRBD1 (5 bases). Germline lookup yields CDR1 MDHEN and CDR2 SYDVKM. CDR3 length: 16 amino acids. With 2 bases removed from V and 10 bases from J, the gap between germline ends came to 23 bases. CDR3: CASSLLGSREEPYYTF. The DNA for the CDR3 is TGTGCCAGCAGTTTACTGGGGTCCAGGGAGGAACCCTACTACACCTTC.

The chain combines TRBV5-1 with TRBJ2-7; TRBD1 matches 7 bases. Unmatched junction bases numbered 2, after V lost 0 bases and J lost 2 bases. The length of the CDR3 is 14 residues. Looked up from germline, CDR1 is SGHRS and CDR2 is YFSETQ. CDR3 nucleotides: TGCGCCAGCAGCTTGGGACAGGGTCCCTACGAGCAGTACTTC. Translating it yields CASSLGQGPYEQYF.

The CDR3 region is CASSPEISAGELFF. The CDR3, as DNA: TGTGCCAGCTCACCCGAGATTTCTGCCGGGGAGCTGTTTTTT. The chain uses TRBV18 and TRBJ2-2; D gene ambiguous. Germline lookup yields CDR1 KGHSH and CDR2 LQKENI. The V end lost 3 bases, the J end lost 6 bases, and 11 bases lay between the germline ends. This CDR3 comprises 14 residues. The full variable domain, with the rest looked up from reference TRBV18 and TRBJ2-2, is NAGVMQNPRHLVRRRGQEARLRCSPMKGHSHVYWYRQLPEEGLKFMVYLQKENIIDESGMPKERFSAEFPKEGPSILRIQQVVRGDSAAYFCASSPEISAGELFFGEGSRLTVL.